Listed below are T cell receptor beta chains from one sample, sequenced in a study of T cells expressing NK-cell markers. Each CDR3 protein gets one entry in TCRdb, which reprocessed the 5' RACE reads and gives no DNA. Recorded here are 2,500 to 4,000 distinct CDR3 sequences; the top ten clones represent roughly 33%. The sample taken for sequencing was blood T cells: a sorted CD56 or NKG2C T cell subset, CD4+ or CD8+ T cells, or bulk PBMC T cells (not recorded which). Source of these receptors: a woman between 18 and 29 years old in good health. The CDR3 runs from the conserved cysteine through the conserved F or W. Clone size is shown for a subset of rows, as once, few, many or a class of expanded clone.

J gene	clone size	V gene	CDR3 protein
TRBJ2-1	medium-sized	TRBV7-8	CASSYSAGTSGRGNEQFF
TRBJ1-5	-	TRBV27	CASSPVGGPQHF
TRBJ2-1	medium-sized	TRBV6-4	CASSDQGTYNEQFF
TRBJ1-1	medium-sized	TRBV20-1	CSARDLRDTEAFF
TRBJ2-7	medium-sized	TRBV20-1	CSARVLAGEIYEQYF
TRBJ2-1	-	TRBV27	CASSVDIYNEQFF
TRBJ2-2	-	TRBV27	CASSITPGELFF
TRBJ1-2	-	TRBV6-4	CASSQTAGTSYGYTF
TRBJ2-7	-	TRBV5-6	CATTFLGGDEQYF
TRBJ2-6	large	TRBV4-3	CASSQDRGRGEANVLTF
TRBJ2-5	-	TRBV2	CASQWDPGLETQYF
TRBJ2-7	-	TRBV5-4	CASSLGDLAYEQYF
TRBJ2-1	-	TRBV6-4	CASSDGGSLNEQFF
TRBJ2-1	medium-sized	TRBV4-3	CASSQAVADYNEQFF
TRBJ2-7	-	TRBV19	CASSSGGSYEQYF
TRBJ2-1	medium-sized	TRBV9	CASSVTSGYNEQFF
TRBJ2-7	-	TRBV3-1	CASSERRKHPRTSGRWQYF
TRBJ1-1	medium-sized	TRBV29-1	CSAQDREGTEAFF
TRBJ1-1	medium-sized	TRBV12-3/TRBV12-4	CASTITGGTEAFF
TRBJ2-2	-	TRBV20-1	CSAMPANTGELFF
TRBJ1-5	medium-sized	TRBV6-6	CASSYEETQPQHF
TRBJ2-3	-	TRBV20-1	CSELGPTDTQYF